This record covers a single TCR beta chain. This specimen belongs to a study of CD8 T cells in Susac syndrome. With random hexamers, reverse transcription was performed on 0.5 to 1 ug of RNA. Coverage of TCR beta CDR3 amplification by immunoSEQ multiplex PCR extended to 54 Vbeta and 13 Jbeta. Each CDR3 protein is one row after TCRdb ran MiXCR on the immunoSEQ multiplex PCR reads. The profile shows 150,000 or so distinct CDR3 sequences, approximately 94% of them singletons. Trimming shortened V by 1 base and J by 9 bases, and 13 bases separated the two germline ends. CDR3 length: 14 amino acids. CDR1 is SGHVS, CDR2 FQNEAQ, per germline.

Source material: CD4+ T cells from PBMCs. The TCR sequence derives from a human donor with multiple sclerosis. V and J are TRBV7-8 and TRBJ2-4; D gene uncertain. CDR3 coding DNA: TGTGCCAGCAGCTTAGAATTAGGTTTAGGCATTCAGTACTTC. Translating gives CASSLELGLGIQYF.